The 18 T cell receptor beta chains below were found in one sample sequenced in a study of molecular identifiers for immune sequencing clone quantification. TCRdb processed the PCR reads anew with MiXCR; each CDR3 protein has one entry. The data contain about 640,000 distinct CDR3 sequences, 20% of them singletons. The sequencing sample was made of naive CD8+ T cells from blood, with Jurkat cell RNA spiked in. Subset of the sample: FACS-sorted CD8+CD4-CCR7+CD45RA+ naive T cells. The receptors stem from a human donor in good health. Some libraries in this study had Jurkat cell RNA spiked in.

The chain couples TRBV20-1 to TRBJ2-1; TRBD1 matches 9 bases. The CDR3 extends over 15 amino acids. Trimming removed 6 bases from V and 9 bases from J; junction bases left unmatched: 15. Looked up from germline, CDR1 is DFQATT and CDR2 is SNEGSKA (reference sequence). CDR3 sequence reads: CSAKSRDRVYGEQFF. DNA of the CDR3: TGCAGTGCCAAATCCCGGGACAGGGTTTACGGTGAGCAGTTCTTC.

The chain joins TRBV2 to TRBJ2-7, with D unclear. Germline V gene data show CDR1 as SNHLY and CDR2 as FYNNEI. The V end lost 2 bases, the J end lost 3 bases, and 11 bases lay between the germline ends. The CDR3 is 14 amino acids. DNA of the CDR3: TGTGCCAGCAGTGAATCACCCTATATCTACGAGCAGTACTTC. Translated, it gives CASSESPYIYEQYF.

This clonotype appeared a few times. The DNA for the CDR3 is TGTGCCAGCAGCCAGACTAGTTCTTCCGAGACCCAGTACTTC. This gives the protein CASSQTSSSETQYF. This chain joins TRBV4-2 and TRBJ2-5; TRBD2 is a possible D gene (6 bases). Germline CDR1 LGHNA, CDR2 YNFKEQ. The CDR3 covers 14 residues. The V and J ends lost 3 bases and 5 bases respectively, with 13 bases between them.

This clonotype was counted only a few times. A single base separates this from a much larger clone, so it may be a read error. The V and J genes are TRBV6-1 and TRBJ2-7; D perhaps matches TRBD1 (6 bases). The CDR3 length is 17 residues. CDR1 is MNHNS, CDR2 SASEGT, per germline. CDR3 DNA sequence: TGTGCCTGCAGTGAACTATTGGACAGCTCCCCCGGCTACGAGCAGTACTTC. As protein: CACSELLDSSPGYEQYF.

This clonotype was recorded at least ten times. The chain employs TRBV14 and TRBJ2-7; unclear D gene. Per germline, CDR1 SGHDN and CDR2 FVKESK. CDR3 length: 13 residues. Trimming left V 1 base short and J 6 bases short, with 10 bases between. As DNA, the CDR3 is TGTGCCAGCAGCCAAGTGGGGTCTGGCGAGCAGTACTTC. Its protein product is CASSQVGSGEQYF.

This clonotype was seen ten or more times. The CDR3 bases are TGTGCCAGCAAATCCCAGTACTTC. Amino acid sequence: CASKSQYF. The chain combines TRBV6-2 or TRBV6-3 with TRBJ2-5, with D unresolved. V lost 7 bases and J 9 bases, leaving 3 bases between the germline ends. Germline V gene data show CDR1 as MNHEY and CDR2 as SVGEGT. The CDR3 totals 8 residues.

This clonotype showed up many times. The chain combines TRBV7-9 with TRBJ2-5; possibly TRBD2 for D (7 bases). V was trimmed by 2 bases and J by 5 bases, leaving 15 bases between them. Germline CDR1 is SEHNR and CDR2 is FQNEAQ (reference sequence). The CDR3 totals 15 residues. CDR3 sequence: CASSLSTGGQETQYF. CDR3 sequence (DNA): TGTGCCAGCAGCTTATCAACGGGAGGACAGGAGACCCAGTACTTC.

About this clonotype: With a much larger clone just one base away, this may be a read error. This chain uses TRBV27 with TRBJ2-3, with 8 bases aligning to TRBD2. The V gene's germline CDR1 is MNHEY and CDR2 SMNVEV (reference sequence). The CDR3 covers 16 residues. Germline trimming cut 3 bases from V and 4 bases from J; bases unmatched to any gene: 9. For the CDR3, the DNA is TGTGCCAGCAGTTTTTTGGTTAGCGGGACCCCAGATACGCAGTATTTT. Protein sequence: CASSFLVSGTPDTQYF.

The V and J genes are TRBV20-1 and TRBJ2-1; TRBD2 matches 14 bases. The CDR3 sequence is 16 residues long. V shed 1 base and J 8 bases; nucleotides not matched to a gene: 7. CDR1 is DFQATT, CDR2 SNEGSKA, per germline (reference sequence). The CDR3 DNA is TGCAGTGCTAGAGGATCGACTAGCGGGGGGGCCCATGAGCAGTTCTTC. Its translation is CSARGSTSGGAHEQFF.

The J gene is TRBJ2-7, the V gene TRBV4-3, with 13 bases matching TRBD2. V trimming: 3 bases; J trimming: 2 bases; junction bases outside the gene matches: 4. This CDR3 comprises 16 residues. Germline V gene sequence: CDR1 LGHNA, CDR2 YSLEER. CDR3 coding DNA: TGCGCCAGCAGCCACGGGACTAGCGGGATCCCCTACGAGCAGTACTTC. It codes for CASSHGTSGIPYEQYF.

There are many counts of this clonotype. The CDR3 region has the DNA TGTGCCAGCAGTCCCCTGGTGACGGCCACTGAAGCTTTCTTT. Translation: CASSPLVTATEAFF. V is TRBV11-2 and J is TRBJ1-1, with D hard to call. This CDR3 contains 14 residues. The ends were cut back, 6 bases at V and 4 bases at J, with 15 bases in the middle. Germline lookup yields CDR1 SGHAT and CDR2 FQNNGV.

There are a few counts of this clonotype. This chain connects TRBV19 to TRBJ1-1; D ambiguous. Germline CDR1 and CDR2: LNHDA and SQIVND (reference sequence). Trimming cost V 3 bases and J 1 base, with 6 bases left between them. The CDR3 is made up of 13 amino acids. The CDR3: CASSMNWNTEAFF. CDR3 coding DNA: TGTGCCAGTAGTATGAATTGGAACACTGAAGCTTTCTTT.

This clonotype was observed many times. The rearrangement links TRBV20-1 to TRBJ1-2; 9 bases are a match to TRBD1. In germline, CDR1 is DFQATT, CDR2 SNEGSKA (reference sequence). V shed 4 bases and J 7 bases; nucleotides not matched to a gene: 10. The CDR3 length is 14 residues. The CDR3 spells CSAIFRTGDSGYTF. Here the CDR3 DNA reads TGCAGTGCTATTTTTAGGACAGGGGACTCTGGCTACACCTTC.

The genes are TRBV11-2 and TRBJ2-7; 9 bases align to TRBD1. CDR1 SGHAT and CDR2 FQNNGV come from the germline V gene. V was pared by 4 bases and J by 5 bases, with 9 bases of the junction left unmatched. The CDR3 contains 15 residues. The DNA for the CDR3 is TGTGCCAGCAGCTGGCCTGGACAGGGGATCCACGAGCAGTACTTC. As protein: CASSWPGQGIHEQYF.

This clonotype was seen many times. The chain recombines TRBV6-6 with TRBJ2-3; no clear D gene. Trimming shortened V by 3 bases and J by 6 bases, and 10 bases separated the two germline ends. The germline gives CDR1 MNHNY, CDR2 SVGAGI (reference sequence). This CDR3 is 13 amino acids long. The DNA of the CDR3 is TGTGCCAGCAGTTATTGGGATCGCGATACGCAGTATTTT. This codes for CASSYWDRDTQYF.

About this clonotype: This sequence may be a read error, since a much larger clone differs from it by one base. Likely a read error: the CDR3 ends without its conserved phenylalanine or tryptophan. The chain has TRBV10-3 and TRBJ1-1; TRBD1 agrees at 9 bases. The ends lost 6 bases at V and 0 bases at J; junction bases unmatched: 2. CDR3 length: 14 residues. From germline, CDR1 is ENHRY and CDR2 SYGVKD. DNA of the CDR3: TGTGCCATCAGGGGGACAGGGATGAACACTGAAGCTTTCCTT. As protein: CAIRGTGMNTEAFL.

This clonotype was detected many times. The rearrangement links TRBV4-1 to TRBJ2-5, with 10 bases identical to TRBD2. In germline, CDR1 is MGHRA, CDR2 YSYEKL. Germline trimming cut 2 bases from V and 5 bases from J; bases unmatched to any gene: 5. The CDR3 consists of 15 residues. CDR3 sequence (DNA): TGCGCCAGCAGCCAACGGCAAGCGGGAGGGGAGACCCAGTACTTC. This gives the protein CASSQRQAGGETQYF.

This clonotype has a count of ten or more. The chain links TRBV7-6 to TRBJ1-1, with TRBD1 identical over 11 bases. V dropped 1 base and J dropped 0; count of bases not matched to a gene: 10. The germline V gene encodes CDR1 SGHVS and CDR2 FNYEAQ. The length of the CDR3 is 19 residues. The CDR3 region is CASSLDMGTGGRMNTEAFF. The CDR3 bases are TGTGCCAGCAGCTTAGATATGGGGACAGGGGGACGCATGAACACTGAAGCTTTCTTT.